A selection of T cell receptor beta chains follows, all from one sample in a study of spatial heterogeneity in lung cancer. TCRdb used MiXCR to reprocess the 5' RACE reads, holding one entry per CDR3 protein. The sample comprises about 45,000 distinct CDR3 sequences, approximately 7% of which are singletons, and around 45% rests with the top ten. The sample consisted of PBMCs, taken at surgery. The source is a female donor with early-stage non-small cell lung cancer. Each CDR3 is given with its conserved first and last residue. Fields, in order: clone size, J gene, V gene, D gene, CDR3 DNA, CDR3 protein. A D gene is named only where the DNA matches it firmly. The size of a clone is reported for some rows only, either as once, few or many, or as a class for expanded clones.

clone_size: many; j_call: TRBJ1-1; v_call: TRBV25-1; d_call: -; cdr3_nt: TGTGCCAGCAGTGAATCTCCCCCGCAAAAAGCTTTCTTT; cdr3_aa: CASSESPPQKAFF
clone_size: -; j_call: TRBJ2-2; v_call: TRBV19; d_call: -; cdr3_nt: TGTGCCAGTAGTATTCTAGCTACGAGGGAGCTGTTTTTT; cdr3_aa: CASSILATRELFF
clone_size: many; j_call: TRBJ1-1; v_call: TRBV6-1; d_call: -; cdr3_nt: TGTGCCAGCATATTGAGACAGAACACTGAAGCTTTCTTT; cdr3_aa: CASILRQNTEAFF
clone_size: many; j_call: TRBJ2-2; v_call: TRBV28; d_call: TRBD2; cdr3_nt: TGTGCCAGCAGGATGGGAGGGGACACCGGGGAGCTGTTTTTT; cdr3_aa: CASRMGGDTGELFF
clone_size: few; j_call: TRBJ2-5; v_call: TRBV6-5; d_call: -; cdr3_nt: TGTGCCAGCAGTTGGGGGGGCGTGGAGACCCAGTACTTC; cdr3_aa: CASSWGGVETQYF
clone_size: many; j_call: TRBJ2-2; v_call: TRBV7-2; d_call: -; cdr3_nt: TGTGCCAGCAGCCGTCGGGGGGCAGGGTTAGCCGGGGAGCTGTTTTTT; cdr3_aa: CASSRRGAGLAGELFF
clone_size: -; j_call: TRBJ2-3; v_call: TRBV5-1; d_call: -; cdr3_nt: TGCGCCAGCAGCACGGCGCTTACAGGGCGTAGCACAGATACGCAGTATTTT; cdr3_aa: CASSTALTGRSTDTQYF
clone_size: -; j_call: TRBJ2-3; v_call: TRBV12-3/TRBV12-4; d_call: -; cdr3_nt: TGTGCCAGCAGTTTAGGACGCCGGGATACGCAGTATTTT; cdr3_aa: CASSLGRRDTQYF
clone_size: many; j_call: TRBJ2-4; v_call: TRBV13; d_call: -; cdr3_nt: TGTGCCAGCAGCCCTAAGACAGAAACCAAAAACATTCAGTACTTC; cdr3_aa: CASSPKTETKNIQYF
clone_size: few; j_call: TRBJ1-1; v_call: TRBV25-1; d_call: -; cdr3_nt: TGTGCCAGCAGTAACACAGGCAACTTGAACACTGAAGCTTTCTTT; cdr3_aa: CASSNTGNLNTEAFF
clone_size: few; j_call: TRBJ1-5; v_call: TRBV6-6; d_call: -; cdr3_nt: TGTGCCAGCGTTCGGCGGGGGAGGGTAGGGACGAGTGATCAGCCCCAGCATTTT; cdr3_aa: CASVRRGRVGTSDQPQHF
clone_size: many; j_call: TRBJ1-5; v_call: TRBV7-2; d_call: -; cdr3_nt: TGTGCCAGCAGCCCCGAACAGGGAGGGCATCAGCCCCAGCATTTT; cdr3_aa: CASSPEQGGHQPQHF
clone_size: many; j_call: TRBJ2-1; v_call: TRBV20-1; d_call: -; cdr3_nt: TGCAGTGCTAGAGATCCGGTGGGGGGCGATGAGCAGTTCTTC; cdr3_aa: CSARDPVGGDEQFF
clone_size: few; j_call: TRBJ2-7; v_call: TRBV7-7; d_call: TRBD1; cdr3_nt: TGTGCTAGCAGCTTAGGACAGGGGGTTACCTACGAGCAGTACTTC; cdr3_aa: CASSLGQGVTYEQYF
clone_size: -; j_call: TRBJ2-7; v_call: TRBV12-3/TRBV12-4; d_call: TRBD1; cdr3_nt: TGTGCCAGCAGTCTCCAGGGACAGGGGACCCACGAGCAGTACTTC; cdr3_aa: CASSLQGQGTHEQYF
clone_size: many; j_call: TRBJ2-1; v_call: TRBV5-1; d_call: -; cdr3_nt: TGCGCCAGCAGCTTCTCGTGGTCCTTTGAGGGGCCTGAGCAGTTCTTC; cdr3_aa: CASSFSWSFEGPEQFF
clone_size: many; j_call: TRBJ1-1; v_call: TRBV11-2; d_call: -; cdr3_nt: TGTGCCAGCAGCGCCAGGGACAAGATGAACACTGAAGCTTTCTTT; cdr3_aa: CASSARDKMNTEAFF
clone_size: few; j_call: TRBJ2-5; v_call: TRBV4-1; d_call: -; cdr3_nt: TGCGCCAGCAGCCCAACCGCTAATGGGGAGACCCAGTACTTC; cdr3_aa: CASSPTANGETQYF
clone_size: -; j_call: TRBJ1-6; v_call: TRBV27; d_call: TRBD1; cdr3_nt: TGTGCCAGCAGTCCTTGGGACAGGGGCGCTGGAGGACCCCTCCACTTT; cdr3_aa: CASSPWDRGAGGPLHF
clone_size: few; j_call: TRBJ2-7; v_call: TRBV4-1; d_call: TRBD1; cdr3_nt: TGCGCCAGCAGCCGAGGGACAGCAAGAAGCTCCTACGAGCAGTACTTC; cdr3_aa: CASSRGTARSSYEQYF
clone_size: few; j_call: TRBJ2-6; v_call: TRBV7-6; d_call: TRBD1; cdr3_nt: TGTGCCAGCACCCCAGGGGGCTCTGGGGCCAACGTCCTGACTTTC; cdr3_aa: CASTPGGSGANVLTF
clone_size: -; j_call: TRBJ1-5; v_call: TRBV20-1; d_call: TRBD1; cdr3_nt: TGCAGTGCTAGAGATCGTAGGACAGGGGGCACGGGACAGCCCCAGCATTTT; cdr3_aa: CSARDRRTGGTGQPQHF
clone_size: few; j_call: TRBJ1-5; v_call: TRBV12-3/TRBV12-4; d_call: TRBD1; cdr3_nt: TGTGCCAGCAGTTCATCGGACAGGGCTTGGAATCAGCCCCAGCATTTT; cdr3_aa: CASSSSDRAWNQPQHF
clone_size: many; j_call: TRBJ1-2; v_call: TRBV7-2; d_call: TRBD1; cdr3_nt: TGTGCCAGCAGCCCTCCAGGACAGGGTTACTATGGCTACACCTTC; cdr3_aa: CASSPPGQGYYGYTF
clone_size: many; j_call: TRBJ2-2; v_call: TRBV25-1; d_call: -; cdr3_nt: TGTGCCAGTAGGAGGCCCAACACCGGGGAGCTGTTTTTT; cdr3_aa: CASRRPNTGELFF
clone_size: many; j_call: TRBJ1-1; v_call: TRBV19; d_call: -; cdr3_nt: TGTGCCAGTAGTATTCTGAACACTGAAGCTTTCTTT; cdr3_aa: CASSILNTEAFF
clone_size: few; j_call: TRBJ1-2; v_call: TRBV3-1; d_call: -; cdr3_nt: TGTGCCAGCAGCGAGAGGTTTAACTATGGCTACACCTTC; cdr3_aa: CASSERFNYGYTF
clone_size: -; j_call: TRBJ1-1; v_call: TRBV6-1; d_call: -; cdr3_nt: TGTGCCAGCAGTGTCCGGGTTGAAGCTTTCTTT; cdr3_aa: CASSVRVEAFF
clone_size: many; j_call: TRBJ1-4; v_call: TRBV10-3; d_call: TRBD1; cdr3_nt: TGTGCCATCAGTTCCAGGGGGCGGGGTGAAAAACTGTTTTTT; cdr3_aa: CAISSRGRGEKLFF
clone_size: many; j_call: TRBJ2-6; v_call: TRBV7-2; d_call: -; cdr3_nt: TGTGCCAGCAGCTTAGGAGGGGCTGGGGCCAACGTCCTGACTTTC; cdr3_aa: CASSLGGAGANVLTF
clone_size: -; j_call: TRBJ2-5; v_call: TRBV6-5; d_call: -; cdr3_nt: TGTGCCAGCAGTCTCACGGAATCCAGCCAAGAGACCCAGTACTTC; cdr3_aa: CASSLTESSQETQYF
clone_size: few; j_call: TRBJ2-3; v_call: TRBV18; d_call: TRBD1; cdr3_nt: TGTGCCAGCTCAACCAGACAGGGATCGGATACGCAGTATTTT; cdr3_aa: CASSTRQGSDTQYF
clone_size: -; j_call: TRBJ2-3; v_call: TRBV20-1; d_call: -; cdr3_nt: TGCAGTGCTAGAGATCCTAGCACAGATACGCAGTATTTT; cdr3_aa: CSARDPSTDTQYF
clone_size: many; j_call: TRBJ1-2; v_call: TRBV20-1; d_call: -; cdr3_nt: TGCAGTGCCCCGACAGATAACTATGGCTACACCTTC; cdr3_aa: CSAPTDNYGYTF
clone_size: many; j_call: TRBJ2-1; v_call: TRBV15; d_call: -; cdr3_nt: TGTGCCACCAGCAGAGATAAGGTCGGTGAGCAGTTCTTC; cdr3_aa: CATSRDKVGEQFF
clone_size: many; j_call: TRBJ1-3; v_call: TRBV20-1; d_call: -; cdr3_nt: TGCAGTGCGAGGGGATACTCTGGAAACACCATATATTTT; cdr3_aa: CSARGYSGNTIYF
clone_size: -; j_call: TRBJ2-7; v_call: TRBV20-1; d_call: -; cdr3_nt: TGCAGTGCTAGAGTCCCCCGGGCGGGCAGGTCCATGGAGCAGTACTTC; cdr3_aa: CSARVPRAGRSMEQYF
clone_size: -; j_call: TRBJ1-2; v_call: TRBV14; d_call: TRBD1; cdr3_nt: TGTGCCAGCAGCCCCTGGGGACAGGGAAATAGCTACACCTTC; cdr3_aa: CASSPWGQGNSYTF
clone_size: -; j_call: TRBJ1-6; v_call: TRBV6-5; d_call: -; cdr3_nt: TGTGCCAGCAGTTACAGGGATCGGCTCCACTTT; cdr3_aa: CASSYRDRLHF
clone_size: many; j_call: TRBJ2-3; v_call: TRBV18; d_call: -; cdr3_nt: TGTGCCAGCTCACCACCGGTCCTAGATACGCAGTATTTT; cdr3_aa: CASSPPVLDTQYF
clone_size: -; j_call: TRBJ2-1; v_call: TRBV7-3; d_call: TRBD2; cdr3_nt: TGTGCCAGCAGCTTGACCTTAGCGGGGGCCTACAATGAGCAGTTCTTC; cdr3_aa: CASSLTLAGAYNEQFF
clone_size: -; j_call: TRBJ1-5; v_call: TRBV11-2; d_call: -; cdr3_nt: TGTGCCAGCAGCTTATACCATGGCAATCAGCCCCAGCATTTT; cdr3_aa: CASSLYHGNQPQHF